These 17 T cell receptor beta chains share one sample of origin, sequenced in a study of blood T cell repertoires in COVID-19 (dated by TCRdb to about 2020). Libraries were made using the immunoSEQ multiplex PCR assay. The clones in this table, taken by TCRdb from immuneACCESS, are in-frame only. Not every clone is retained; where verified, under half of the shortfall comes from an unresolved V gene, and the cause of the rest is unknown. The sample has around 370,000 clones on record, about 88% of them singletons. In total, the top ten clones hold roughly 1.2% of the sample. Sequencing input: PBMCs or T cells enriched from blood (not recorded which). The receptors were gathered from a woman aged 18-30 years who had recovered from COVID-19.

The chain carries TRBV11-3 and TRBJ2-1; TRBD1 matches 10 bases. The CDR3 is 15 amino acids. CDR1 and CDR2 (germline): SGHNT, YENEEA. J gave up 5 bases and V 1 base, and 2 bases lay outside the gene matches. CDR3 region: CASSLVGTGDNEQFF. The CDR3 DNA is TGTGCCAGCAGCTTAGTCGGGACAGGGGACAATGAGCAGTTCTTC. The full variable domain, in which reference TRBV11-3 and TRBJ2-1 provide the parts outside the CDR3, is EAGVVQSPRYKIIEKKQPVAFWCNPISGHNTLYWYLQNLGQGPELLIRYENEEAVDDSQLPKDRFSAERLKGVDSTLKIQPAELGDSAVYLCASSLVGTGDNEQFFGPGTRLTVL.

The CDR3 reads CASSLTGGQQYF. As DNA, the CDR3 is TGTGCCAGCAGCTTAACGGGGGGTCAGCAGTACTTC. The V gene is TRBV7-2, the J gene TRBJ2-7; 7 positions match TRBD2. The CDR3 length is 12 residues. V lost 2 bases, J lost 8 bases, and 3 bases stayed unmatched. Germline V gene data show CDR1 as SGHTA and CDR2 as FQGNSA.

J is TRBJ1-1 and V is TRBV7-8; D possibly corresponds to TRBD1 (5 bases). Germline CDR1 is SGHVS and CDR2 is FQNEAQ. CDR3 length equals 15 residues. Trimming shortened V by 0 bases and J by 4 bases, and 12 bases separated the two germline ends. Here the CDR3 DNA reads TGTGCCAGCAGCTTAGCAGGGATAGGGGCCACTGAAGCTTTCTTT. It encodes CASSLAGIGATEAFF.

The J gene is TRBJ1-2, the V gene TRBV6-5; tentative D call: TRBD1 (5 bases). V dropped 8 bases and J dropped 4 bases, with 14 bases sitting between them. This CDR3 region has 13 residues. CDR1 MNHEY and CDR2 SVGAGI come from the germline V gene. The CDR3 protein is CASQGGEAYGYTF. The CDR3 coding sequence is TGTGCCAGCCAGGGCGGAGAGGCCTATGGCTACACCTTC.

The chain uses TRBV19 and TRBJ1-1; 8 bases are shared with TRBD1. The germline CDR1 and CDR2 sequences are LNHDA and SQIVND (reference sequence). The CDR3 contains 14 residues. The J segment lost 4 bases and the V segment lost 3 bases, leaving 4 bases of the junction unmatched. In nucleotides, the CDR3 is TGTGCCAGTAGTATTTACGACAGGGGCACTGAAGCTTTCTTT. It translates to CASSIYDRGTEAFF.

DNA of the CDR3: TGTGCCAGCAGCGCCGGGACAGGGATGGGCGAGCAGTACTTC. Translating it yields CASSAGTGMGEQYF. The chain combines TRBV5-6 with TRBJ2-7; 9 nucleotides align to TRBD1. Germline assignment: CDR1 SGHDT and CDR2 YYEEEE. CDR3 length: 14 amino acids. With V trimmed by 4 bases and J by 6 bases, 8 bases remained unmatched.

CDR3 bases: TGTGCCAGCAGCTCCCCATGGACAGAGATCTCTGGGGCCAACGTCCTGACTTTC. Translating gives CASSSPWTEISGANVLTF. The genes are TRBV7-8 and TRBJ2-6, with TRBD1 as a possible D gene (6 bases). The CDR3 covers 18 residues. V was clipped by 4 bases and J by 0 bases, with 16 bases between them. Germline V gene sequence: CDR1 SGHVS, CDR2 FQNEAQ.

This clone appeared a few times. The gene calls are TRBV6-1 and TRBJ1-2; perhaps TRBD1 as D (5 bases). CDR1 is MNHNS, CDR2 SASEGT, per germline. V was pared by 1 base and J by 5 bases, with 8 bases between. This CDR3 has 13 amino acids. CDR3 sequence (DNA): TGTGCCAGCAGTGAAGTTGCAGGGTATGGCTACACCTTC. Its translation: CASSEVAGYGYTF.

The genes are TRBV5-4 and TRBJ1-1, with 10 bases lining up with TRBD1. The CDR3 runs 15 residues. The V gene end was trimmed by 4 bases and the J gene end by 4 bases; junction bases not matched to a gene: 7. CDR1 is SGHNT and CDR2 is YYREEE in the germline V gene (reference sequence). The CDR3 DNA sequence: TGTGCCAGCAGCCGACAGGGGGCAGGGATCACTGAAGCTTTCTTT. This sequence encodes CASSRQGAGITEAFF.

The chain employs TRBV6-5 and TRBJ1-5; D not certain. Germline V gene sequence: CDR1 MNHEY, CDR2 SVGAGI. Trimming removed 7 bases at V and 6 bases at J, with 19 bases between. The CDR3 spans 15 residues. CDR3 region: CASIITLQSSQPQHF. The CDR3 region has the DNA TGTGCCAGCATTATAACCCTCCAATCGAGTCAGCCCCAGCATTTT.

V usage is TRBV5-1 and J usage is TRBJ2-1, with 13 nucleotides matching TRBD2. This CDR3 has 14 amino acids. In germline, CDR1 is SGHRS, CDR2 YFSETQ. V gave up 0 bases and J gave up 11 bases; unmatched junction bases: 2. CDR3 in amino acids: CASSLGTSGGKQFF. CDR3 nucleotide sequence: TGCGCCAGCAGCTTGGGGACTAGCGGGGGAAAGCAGTTCTTC.

J is TRBJ1-2 and V is TRBV7-3, with 7 bases that match TRBD1. The CDR3 loop spans 14 amino acids. Germline CDR1 reads SGHTA; CDR2 reads FQGTGA. V was clipped by 5 bases and J by 4 bases; unmatched bases: 7. CDR3 in DNA: TGTGCCAGCAGCCCGGGACAGTATGCCTATGGCTACACCTTC. Protein sequence: CASSPGQYAYGYTF. Filled out from reference TRBV7-3 and TRBJ1-2, the complete variable domain reads GAGVSQTPSNKVTEKGKYVELRCDPISGHTALYWYRQSLGQGPEFLIYFQGTGAADDSGLPNDRFFAVRPEGSVSTLKIQRTERGDSAVYLCASSPGQYAYGYTFGSGTRLTVV.

This chain links TRBV24-1 with TRBJ2-1, with 7 bases fitting TRBD1. This CDR3 is built from 15 residues. Per germline, CDR1 KGHDR and CDR2 SFDVKD. V lost 4 bases and J lost 5; bases outside the gene matches: 7. The CDR3 protein is CATSDSDRFHNEQFF. The CDR3, as DNA: TGTGCCACCAGTGACTCGGACAGGTTTCACAATGAGCAGTTCTTC.

The chain joins TRBV7-3 to TRBJ2-3; D may be TRBD2 (5 bases). This CDR3 has 15 amino acids. Looked up from germline, CDR1 is SGHTA and CDR2 is FQGTGA. The ends were cut back, 5 bases at V and 2 bases at J, with 14 bases in the middle. CDR3 sequence reads: CASSKLGLITDTQYF. The CDR3 DNA reads as TGTGCCAGCAGCAAGCTCGGACTCATCACAGATACGCAGTATTTT.

The V gene is TRBV2, the J gene TRBJ2-7; 8 bases fit TRBD1. The CDR3 covers 14 residues. CDR1 and CDR2 from the germline V gene are SNHLY and FYNNEI. V was clipped by 6 bases and J by 3 bases; unmatched bases: 7. The CDR3 loop reads CASSARTGIYEQYF. The CDR3 DNA reads TGTGCCAGCAGCGCAAGGACAGGGATCTACGAGCAGTACTTC.

This clone was observed a single time. This chain connects TRBV6-1 to TRBJ1-2; unclear D gene. Trimming shortened V by 2 bases and J by 6 bases, and 16 bases separated the two germline ends. This CDR3 comprises 15 residues. In germline, CDR1 is MNHNS, CDR2 SASEGT. The CDR3 loop reads CASSERPGKDHGYTF. DNA of the CDR3: TGTGCCAGCAGTGAAAGGCCCGGGAAGGACCATGGCTACACCTTC.

V is TRBV29-1 and J is TRBJ1-2; unclear D gene. The germline V gene encodes CDR1 SQVTM and CDR2 ANQGSEA. V dropped 6 bases and J dropped 5 bases, with 13 bases sitting between them. This CDR3 has 12 amino acids. CDR3 in DNA: TGCAGCGTCCCTAACCCGGGATATGGCTACACCTTC. This gives the protein CSVPNPGYGYTF. The full variable domain, completed using reference TRBV29-1 and TRBJ1-2, is SAVISQKPSRDICQRGTSLTIQCQVDSQVTMMFWYRQQPGQSLTLIATANQGSEATYESGFVIDKFPISRPNLTFSTLTVSNMSPEDSSIYLCSVPNPGYGYTFGSGTRLTVV.